This T cell receptor beta chain was retrieved from a study of T cells in Graves' hyperthyroidism and ophthalmopathy. Amplification of TCR beta CDR3 regions used RNA as the template. HTBI primers were used for first-round RT-PCR of the TCR CDR3. TCRdb re-derived calls from the multiplex PCR reads in MiXCR, one entry per CDR3 protein. The data show more than 150,000 distinct CDR3 sequences, 15% to 20% seen once. The CDR3 runs to 11 residues. CDR1 is SNHLY and CDR2 is FYNNEI in the germline V gene. This clonotype has a count of ten or more. The junction differs from germline at one of its ends, possibly a read error.

The chain uses TRBV2 and TRBJ2-7, with D hard to call. The sequenced material came from blood. The TCR originated in a woman between 45 and 60 years old with Graves' hyperthyroidism. In DNA form, the CDR3 reads TGTGCCAGCAGTGACTCCCACGAGCAGTACTTC. Amino acids: CASSDSHEQYF.